The TCR beta chain under discussion was sequenced for a study of shared clonotypes between healthy human individuals. Study-level points and caveats: Non-shared clonotypes had lower generation probabilities than those shared by all four donors. Clonotype sharing across several donors was observed for 5% to 6.5% of naive CD4 clonotypes.

This clone was picked up one time. Its antigen remains unknown. Trimming took 5 bases from V and 3 from J; bases not matched to a gene: 5. Germline lookup yields CDR1 SNHLY and CDR2 FYNNEI. This CDR3 contains 14 residues. Only in-frame clones appear in the TCRdb table, and some are missing; sequencing was by immunoSEQ multiplex PCR. The table records 950,000 to 1,100,000 clones, approximately 80% of them present only once. The TCR comes from a young man in good health. Some clones in this sample may be carry-over from other donors' samples. Sequenced input: memory CD4+ T cells from PBMCs. This sample's subset: CD45RA-negative fraction. The rearrangement links TRBV2 to TRBJ2-7; 9 positions match TRBD1. The CDR3 nucleotides are TGTGCCAGCAGTACAGGGGGCGTAATCTACGAGCAGTACTTC. Translated, it gives CASSTGGVIYEQYF.